This TCR beta chain was documented in a study of cytomegalovirus exposure and HLA in healthy donors. Germline loops: CDR1 MNHNS, CDR2 SASEGT. The CDR3 is made up of 14 amino acids. Deletions cut 4 bases from V and 1 base from J, with 8 bases between. Data came from immunoSEQ multiplex PCR; TCRdb stores just in-frame clones and leaves some out. This sample yields fewer than 75,000 clones, of which roughly 96% are seen a single time; around 3.2% belongs to the top ten. V is TRBV6-1 and J is TRBJ1-3; the D is unclear. Input material: PBMCs. This clonotype was obtained from a man between 18 and 35 years old in good health and CMV-seronegative. CDR3 region: CASSGLESGNTIYF. The CDR3 nucleotides read TGTGCCAGCAGTGGGCTAGAATCTGGAAACACCATATATTTT.